Below are 15 T cell receptor beta chains sequenced from a single sample in a study of a mutant IDH1 vaccine in newly diagnosed glioma. Some clones are missing from TCRdb's copy, which holds only in-frame ones; the method was immunoSEQ multiplex PCR. Among 60,000 to 75,000 clones listed, 84% were seen once. The time point is: week 11, during vaccination. Every vaccination contained 300 ug of the mutant IDH1 20-mer peptide and was paired with topical imiquimod. No antigen has been identified for these receptors. The source material was PBMCs, sampled from a glioma patient whose treatment included an IDH1 peptide vaccine. Receptors were obtained from a young man with glioma.

This chain uses TRBV9 with TRBJ2-1; 9 nucleotides match TRBD2. The CDR3 is 16 residues long. Germline values: CDR1 SGDLS, CDR2 YYNGEE. The V and J ends lost 0 bases and 3 bases, in that order; junction bases with no gene match: 4. CDR3 residues: CASSVGREGVYNEQFF. The CDR3 DNA follows: TGTGCCAGCAGCGTAGGGCGGGAGGGGGTCTACAATGAGCAGTTCTTC.

The rearrangement uses TRBV4-1 and TRBJ2-7, with no clear D. Deletions cut 1 base from V and 0 bases from J, with 10 bases between. The CDR3 runs to 15 residues. The germline gives CDR1 MGHRA, CDR2 YSYEKL. The CDR3, as DNA: TGCGCCAGCAGCCAAGGTCTGGGCGGCTCCTACGAGCAGTACTTC. It translates to CASSQGLGGSYEQYF.

The chain recombines TRBV25-1 with TRBJ2-6; D is unresolved. This CDR3 region has 16 residues. Per the germline V gene, CDR1 is MGHDK and CDR2 is SYGVNS. Trimming removed 4 bases at V and 0 bases at J, with 10 bases between. The CDR3 region has the DNA TGTGCCAGCAGTGCCGCCCCCGTCTCTGGGGCCAACGTCCTGACTTTC. It specifies CASSAAPVSGANVLTF.

This clone was observed a single time. The chain couples TRBV7-2 to TRBJ2-1; 9 positions match TRBD2. The CDR3 totals 15 residues. Trimming cost V 5 bases and J 7 bases; bases outside gene matches: 9. In germline, CDR1 is SGHTA, CDR2 FQGNSA. DNA for the CDR3: TGTGCCAGCAGCCCAATGCGGGGGGGCGGGAATGAGCAGTTCTTC. Translated, it gives CASSPMRGGGNEQFF.

The rearrangement joins TRBV4-3 to TRBJ1-2, with D possibly being TRBD1 (5 bases). The germline V gene has CDR1 LGHNA and CDR2 YSLEER. The ends were cut back, 4 bases at V and 6 bases at J, with 18 bases in the middle. The CDR3 has 15 residues. CDR3 DNA sequence: TGCGCCAGCAGCCTAAGAGGGCAGGGTTTGGATGGCTACACCTTC. It yields the protein CASSLRGQGLDGYTF.

The chain uses TRBV7-2 and TRBJ2-2, with a possible D match to TRBD1 (5 bases). Germline V gene sequence: CDR1 SGHTA, CDR2 FQGNSA. The CDR3 runs to 17 residues. Deletions cut 1 base from V and 0 bases from J, with 12 bases between. CDR3 sequence reads: CASSLGDPDTNTGELFF. Written as DNA, the CDR3 is TGTGCCAGCAGCTTAGGGGATCCGGACACGAACACCGGGGAGCTGTTTTTT.

This clone was seen only once. V gene TRBV7-9 combines with J gene TRBJ1-5; maybe TRBD1 (5 bases). The CDR3 consists of 17 residues. Germline V gene data show CDR1 as SEHNR and CDR2 as FQNEAQ (reference sequence). Between the trimmed V and J ends, which lost 1 base and 4 bases, there was a span of 17 bases. DNA for the CDR3: TGTGCCAGCAGCTTAGTAGGGGTAAAGGGGATAAATCAGCCCCAGCATTTT. Encoded protein: CASSLVGVKGINQPQHF.

Comments on this clone: Relative to the germline gene, one junction end is altered; a read error may explain this. This specimen includes other DNA sequences encoding the same CDR3. This chain uses TRBV11-2 with TRBJ1-1; D is ambiguous. The germline V gene has CDR1 SGHAT and CDR2 FQNNGV. The CDR3 covers 12 residues. The CDR3 DNA sequence: TGTGCCAGCAGCTTAGGCCACACAGAAGCTTTCTTT. This sequence encodes CASSLGHTEAFF.

This clone was seen a few times. This rearrangement joins TRBV7-2 to TRBJ2-7; 11 nucleotides match TRBD2. Germline CDR1 SGHTA, CDR2 FQGNSA. The length of the CDR3 is 14 residues. The V and J ends lost 0 bases and 6 bases, in that order; junction bases with no gene match: 1. The CDR3 loop reads CASSLASGGGEQYF. The CDR3 nucleotides read TGTGCCAGCAGCTTAGCTAGCGGGGGGGGCGAGCAGTACTTC. Supplemented by reference TRBV7-2 and TRBJ2-7, the full variable domain reads GAGVSQSPSNKVTEKGKDVELRCDPISGHTALYWYRQSLGQGLEFLIYFQGNSAPDKSGLPSDRFSAERTGGSVSTLTIQRTQQEDSAVYLCASSLASGGGEQYFGPGTRLTVT.

The chain is built from TRBV4-1 and TRBJ2-7; D might be TRBD1 or TRBD2, each matching 5 bases. Germline CDR1 reads MGHRA; CDR2 reads YSYEKL. The CDR3 extends over 17 amino acids. With 0 bases removed from V and 2 bases from J, the gap between germline ends came to 17 bases. The CDR3 DNA is TGCGCCAGCAGCCAAGATTGGTCAACCGGGACCCCCTACGAGCAGTACTTC. Amino acid sequence: CASSQDWSTGTPYEQYF.

The rearrangement joins TRBV5-8 to TRBJ1-5; the D gene is possibly TRBD1 (5 bases). The CDR3 totals 17 residues. Germline-derived CDR1 and CDR2 are SGHTS and YDEGEE. V dropped 0 bases and J dropped 1 base, with 14 bases sitting between them. The DNA of the CDR3 is TGTGCCAGCAGCTTGGTCGGGGGTTGGGGCAGCAATCAGCCCCAGCATTTT. Amino acids: CASSLVGGWGSNQPQHF.

V usage is TRBV6-1 and J usage is TRBJ1-1; D is ambiguous. The CDR3 covers 14 residues. Germline V CDR1 and CDR2: MNHNS, SASEGT. V shed 7 bases and J shed 0 bases, with 12 bases lying between them. The chain's CDR3 is CASTFTTVNTEAFF. The CDR3 DNA is TGTGCCAGCACCTTCACGACCGTGAACACTGAAGCTTTCTTT.

This sequence joins TRBV19 and TRBJ2-5; maybe TRBD1 (6 bases). V dropped 5 bases and J dropped 5 bases, with 12 bases sitting between them. The CDR3 has 13 amino acids. Per germline, CDR1 LNHDA and CDR2 SQIVND (reference sequence). CDR3 in amino acids: CASSVTGDETQYF. CDR3 coding DNA: TGTGCCAGTAGTGTGACAGGTGATGAGACCCAGTACTTC.

V and J are TRBV7-9 and TRBJ1-2, with unresolved D. The CDR3 covers 14 residues. Trimming shortened V by 3 bases and J by 4 bases, and 12 bases separated the two germline ends. The germline V gene has CDR1 SEHNR and CDR2 FQNEAQ (reference sequence). CDR3 DNA: TGTGCCAGCAGCTTGCCCCAGATAACCTATGGCTACACCTTC. Its translation: CASSLPQITYGYTF.

The chain carries TRBV4-1 and TRBJ2-7; D may match TRBD1 or TRBD2 (5 bases each). The CDR3 loop spans 14 amino acids. Per germline, CDR1 MGHRA and CDR2 YSYEKL. Trimming stripped 6 bases from V and 3 bases from J, with 15 bases between. The DNA for the CDR3 is TGCGCCAGCAGTCCCTGGCCAGGGAGCTACGAGCAGTACTTC. Its protein product is CASSPWPGSYEQYF.